This TCR beta chain stems from a study of neurological immune-mediated disorders. Germline V gene lookup returns CDR1 MNHEY and CDR2 SVGAGI. J was trimmed by 1 base and V by 5 bases; bases with no gene match: 4. This CDR3 region has 16 residues. Using its own MiXCR run on the 5' RACE reads, TCRdb lists one record per CDR3 protein. The sample holds around 44,000 distinct CDR3 sequences; around 15% are singletons and the top ten take about 3.6%. This clonotype was seen ten or more times. The sample comprised CD4+ T cells from blood. The clonotype originates from an older woman with HTLV-1-associated myelopathy (HAM/TSP). V is TRBV6-5 and J is TRBJ2-3; 12 bases fit TRBD2. The CDR3 sequence: CASSLAGGLGTDTQYF. The DNA of the CDR3 is TGTGCCAGCAGTCTAGCGGGGGGGCTGGGCACAGATACGCAGTATTTT.